Below, 26 T cell receptor beta chains from the same sample are listed, as sequenced in a study of blood T cell repertoires in COVID-19 (dated by TCRdb to the early 2020s). Receptor libraries were prepared by the immunoSEQ multiplex PCR assay. TCRdb limited this immuneACCESS table to in-frame rearrangements with V and J called. A share of clones is missing; checked studies link under half to unresolved V genes, and the rest is unexplained. Recorded for this sample are about 140,000 clones; around 87% of them occurred a single time. The top ten clones comprise under 6.5% of the sample. Sequencing was done on a sample of peripheral blood. The receptors originated from a human donor in a cohort sampled during active COVID-19.

V usage is TRBV19 and J usage is TRBJ2-7; TRBD1 is a possible D gene (6 bases). The V end lost 1 base, the J end lost 2 bases, and 18 bases lay between the germline ends. Looked up from germline, CDR1 is LNHDA and CDR2 is SQIVND (reference sequence). This CDR3 comprises 17 residues. CDR3 loop: CASSIALGGGPAYEQYF. The CDR3 DNA follows: TGTGCCAGTAGTATAGCCCTTGGGGGCGGACCCGCCTACGAGCAGTACTTC. The variable domain in full, completed from reference TRBV19 and TRBJ2-7, reads DGGITQSPKYLFRKEGQNVTLSCEQNLNHDAMYWYRQDPGQGLRLIYYSQIVNDFQKGDIAEGYSVSREKKESFPLTVTSAQKNPTAFYLCASSIALGGGPAYEQYFGPGTRLTVT.

This chain uses TRBV13 with TRBJ1-5; D is ambiguous. The germline V gene has CDR1 PRHDT and CDR2 FYEKMQ (reference sequence). The CDR3 is 14 residues long. Trimming cost V 4 bases and J 2 bases, with 9 bases left between them. The CDR3, as DNA: TGTGCCAGCAGCTCCCAAAGAGGCAATCAGCCCCAGCATTTT. Translation: CASSSQRGNQPQHF.

The gene calls are TRBV7-9 and TRBJ2-1; 13 bases fit TRBD2. Germline trimming cut 0 bases from V and 6 bases from J; bases unmatched to any gene: 2. The germline gives CDR1 SEHNR, CDR2 FQNEAQ (reference sequence). The CDR3 sequence is 16 residues long. The CDR3 DNA sequence: TGTGCCAGCAGCTTAGCGGGACTAGCGGGATTCAATGAGCAGTTCTTC. Translation gives CASSLAGLAGFNEQFF.

As to this clone: At one boundary the junction diverges from the germline segment, which might be a read error. The rearrangement joins TRBV7-7 to TRBJ2-7, with 16 bases aligning to TRBD2. The CDR3 is 16 residues long. Germline CDR1 is SSHAT and CDR2 is FNYEAQ (reference sequence). In DNA form, the CDR3 reads TGTGCTAGCAGCCCGGGACTAGCGGGGGGGCCCCTCGAGCAGTACTTC. Encoded protein: CASSPGLAGGPLEQYF.

This clone was seen a handful of times. The chain joins TRBV28 to TRBJ1-1; tentatively, D is TRBD1 (5 bases). Germline CDR1 MDHEN, CDR2 SYDVKM. The germline V and J ends were trimmed by 8 bases and 3 bases, with 13 bases remaining between them. This CDR3 has 13 residues. CDR3 sequence (DNA): TGTGCCAGCGAGTCCCCAGGGCACACTGAAGCTTTCTTT. This sequence encodes CASESPGHTEAFF.

This clone occurred many times. The chain is built from TRBV10-1 and TRBJ2-1; TRBD2 is a possible D gene (6 bases). The CDR3 is 15 amino acids. Germline CDR1 is WNHNN and CDR2 is SYGVQD (reference sequence). Trimming removed 0 bases at V and 10 bases at J, with 16 bases between. This CDR3 reads CASSESAGRLGEQFF. CDR3 nucleotide sequence: TGCGCCAGCAGTGAGTCGGCGGGACGCTTGGGCGAGCAGTTCTTC.

The sample holds one count of this clone. The chain links TRBV24-1 to TRBJ2-3; 10 bases are shared with TRBD2. V shed 4 bases and J 1 base; nucleotides not matched to a gene: 7. The germline V gene encodes CDR1 KGHDR and CDR2 SFDVKD. CDR3 length equals 17 residues. Written as DNA, the CDR3 is TGTGCCACCAGTGACACCCGACTAGCGGGCCGCACAGATACGCAGTATTTT. This sequence encodes CATSDTRLAGRTDTQYF.

V is TRBV2 and J is TRBJ2-3; 9 bases align to TRBD1. From germline, CDR1 is SNHLY and CDR2 FYNNEI. The CDR3 has 15 amino acids. J was trimmed by 0 bases and V by 9 bases; bases with no gene match: 7. The CDR3 nucleotides are TGTGCCAGTCCAACAGGGGGCTGGAGCACAGATACGCAGTATTTT. Encoded protein: CASPTGGWSTDTQYF.

This chain joins TRBV11-1 and TRBJ2-3; 10 bases match TRBD2. The CDR3 is 14 amino acids. The V segment lost 7 bases and the J segment 10 bases; nucleotides outside the gene matches: 11. Per the germline V gene, CDR1 is SGHAT and CDR2 is FQDESV (reference sequence). CDR3 coding DNA: TGTGCCAGCAAAGTGGGGACTAGCGAGATTGCGCAGTATTTT. It yields the protein CASKVGTSEIAQYF.

The rearrangement links TRBV28 to TRBJ1-1; D ambiguous. CDR3 length equals 12 residues. Germline values: CDR1 MDHEN, CDR2 SYDVKM. V shed 5 bases and J shed 7 bases, with 11 bases lying between them. The CDR3 loop reads CASSKQQIEAFF. The CDR3 DNA reads TGTGCCAGCAGTAAACAACAGATTGAAGCTTTCTTT. Full variable domain (remainder filled in from reference TRBV28 and TRBJ1-1): DVKVTQSSRYLVKRTGEKVFLECVQDMDHENMFWYRQDPGLGLRLIYFSYDVKMKEKGDIPEGYSVSREKKERFSLILESASTNQTSMYLCASSKQQIEAFFGQGTRLTVV.

The rearrangement uses TRBV3-1 (or the pseudogene TRBV3-2) and TRBJ2-7, with D possibly matching TRBD2 (6 bases). The CDR3 length is 13 residues. V lost 2 bases, J lost 6 bases, and 11 bases lay in between. Germline CDR1 LGHDT, CDR2 YNNKEL (reference sequence). The DNA for the CDR3 is TGTGCCAGCAGCCAACGGAGGGAAGGCGAGCAGTACTTC. Protein sequence: CASSQRREGEQYF.

This clone was picked up one time. The chain uses TRBV14 and TRBJ2-2; TRBD1 aligns across 9 bases. Germline CDR1 reads SGHDN; CDR2 reads FVKESK. This CDR3 spans 17 amino acids. The J segment lost 1 base and the V segment lost 1 base, leaving 4 bases of the junction unmatched. The CDR3: CASSQGWTGVNTGELFF. The CDR3 DNA reads TGTGCCAGCAGCCAAGGTTGGACAGGGGTGAACACCGGGGAGCTGTTTTTT.

The chain combines TRBV19 with TRBJ2-1; the match to TRBD1 covers 7 bases. Germline lookup yields CDR1 LNHDA and CDR2 SQIVND (reference sequence). This CDR3 comprises 14 residues. With 4 bases clipped from V and 2 bases from J, the junction kept 2 bases outside the gene matches. In DNA, the CDR3 is TGTGCCAGTAGTACAGACAGGGCCTACAATGAGCAGTTCTTC. Its protein product is CASSTDRAYNEQFF.

The genes are TRBV7-9 and TRBJ1-1, with D uncertain. This CDR3 is 14 amino acids long. V lost 5 bases to trimming and J lost 1 base, with 11 bases between them. Germline V CDR1 and CDR2: SEHNR, FQNEAQ (reference sequence). The CDR3 DNA is TGTGCCAGCAGCGTCAGCCGGGAGAACACTGAAGCTTTCTTT. This translates into CASSVSRENTEAFF.

The chain is built from TRBV30 and TRBJ1-6; D remains ambiguous. CDR3 length equals 15 residues. Germline V gene lookup returns CDR1 GTSNPN and CDR2 SVGIG (reference sequence). Deletions cut 2 bases from V and 0 bases from J, with 8 bases between. The CDR3 here is CAWSLGSSYNSPLHF. CDR3 sequence (DNA): TGTGCCTGGAGTCTGGGGAGCTCCTATAATTCACCCCTCCACTTT.

The chain has TRBV7-2 and TRBJ2-1, with 7 positions matching TRBD2. This CDR3 is 15 amino acids long. Trimming removed 8 bases from V and 1 base from J; junction bases left unmatched: 8. Germline V CDR1 and CDR2: SGHTA, FQGNSA. The chain's CDR3 is CASVSWGGSYNEQFF. The CDR3 nucleotides are TGTGCCAGCGTTTCCTGGGGGGGTTCCTACAATGAGCAGTTCTTC.

The chain carries TRBV11-2 and TRBJ2-7; D is perhaps TRBD2 (5 bases). The germline CDR1 and CDR2 sequences are SGHAT and FQNNGV. Trimming removed 4 bases from V and 0 bases from J, with 13 bases in between. The CDR3 has 15 residues. The CDR3: CASSYGSDSSYEQYF. The CDR3 bases are TGTGCCAGCAGCTATGGCTCGGACTCCTCCTACGAGCAGTACTTC.

The chain links TRBV11-3 to TRBJ2-1; D not certain. Trimming stripped 1 base from V and 7 bases from J, with 11 bases between. CDR1 and CDR2 from the germline V gene are SGHNT and YENEEA. The CDR3 is 14 residues long. CDR3 in amino acids: CASSLAAQTNEQFF. In nucleotides, the CDR3 is TGTGCCAGCAGCTTAGCGGCACAGACGAATGAGCAGTTCTTC.

This chain links TRBV28 with TRBJ2-7, with TRBD1 matching over 7 bases. The CDR3 spans 15 residues. Germline CDR1 and CDR2: MDHEN and SYDVKM. Unmatched junction bases numbered 14, after V lost 8 bases and J lost 4 bases. The CDR3 DNA reads as TGTGCCAGCCGGGCCCCTCTGGGACAGAAGTACGAGCAGTACTTC. This translates into CASRAPLGQKYEQYF.

The chain employs TRBV21-1 and TRBJ1-6; TRBD1 is the table's D call, not checked against the DNA. TRBV21-1 is labeled a pseudogene. The CDR3 totals 16 residues. Written as DNA, the CDR3 is TGTGCCAGCAGCAAAGTTCAGGGGGCGCTTAATTCACCCCTCCACTTT. It encodes CASSKVQGALNSPLHF.

This clone has just a few counts. The rearrangement uses TRBV7-8 and TRBJ1-6, with 8 positions matching TRBD1. The CDR3 is 15 amino acids. From germline, CDR1 is SGHVS and CDR2 FQNEAQ. After removal of 4 bases from V and 10 bases from J, the junction contained 9 bases not matched to a gene. The CDR3 here is CASSSDRVGSSPLHF. The CDR3 coding sequence is TGTGCCAGCAGCTCGGACAGGGTCGGGTCCTCACCCCTCCACTTT. Together with reference TRBV7-8 and TRBJ1-6, the CDR3 gives the full variable domain: GAGVSQSPRYKVAKRGQDVALRCDPISGHVSLFWYQQALGQGPEFLTYFQNEAQLDKSGLPSDRFFAERPEGSVSTLKIQRTQQEDSAVYLCASSSDRVGSSPLHFGNGTRLTVT.

This chain uses TRBV28 with TRBJ2-1; 10 bases agree with TRBD1. The V segment lost 8 bases and the J segment 1 base; nucleotides outside the gene matches: 5. The CDR3 runs to 15 residues. CDR1 is MDHEN, CDR2 SYDVKM, per germline. This chain's CDR3 is CASVGTGESYNEQFF. CDR3 nucleotide sequence: TGTGCCAGCGTCGGGACAGGGGAATCCTACAATGAGCAGTTCTTC.

This clone was seen more than once but under ten times. V is TRBV10-3 and J is TRBJ1-2; 8 bases are a match to TRBD1. Per the germline V gene, CDR1 is ENHRY and CDR2 is SYGVKD. The V and J ends lost 6 bases and 7 bases, in that order; junction bases with no gene match: 7. This CDR3 region has 13 residues. CDR3 residues: CAIRGQEGAGYTF. Here the CDR3 DNA reads TGTGCCATCAGGGGACAGGAGGGGGCTGGCTACACCTTC.

The rearrangement joins TRBV7-3 to TRBJ2-1; TRBD2 matches at 9 bases. In germline, CDR1 is SGHTA, CDR2 FQGTGA. The CDR3 is 15 amino acids. V lost 5 bases to trimming and J lost 4 bases; unmatched junction nucleotides: 6. CDR3 sequence (DNA): TGTGCCAGCAGCACCCGCGGGGGGGCTTACAATGAGCAGTTCTTC. This codes for CASSTRGGAYNEQFF. The full variable domain, with the rest looked up from reference TRBV7-3 and TRBJ2-1, is GAGVSQTPSNKVTEKGKYVELRCDPISGHTALYWYRQSLGQGPEFLIYFQGTGAADDSGLPNDRFFAVRPEGSVSTLKIQRTERGDSAVYLCASSTRGGAYNEQFFGPGTRLTVL.

This clone was seen only once. The chain has TRBV28 and TRBJ2-7, with D possibly being TRBD1 (6 bases). V was clipped by 5 bases and J by 0 bases, with 14 bases between them. The germline gives CDR1 MDHEN, CDR2 SYDVKM. The length of the CDR3 is 15 residues. The CDR3 DNA sequence: TGTGCCAGCAGTGAAAACAGGGTAAGCTCCTACGAGCAGTACTTC. It yields the protein CASSENRVSSYEQYF.

This clone was detected a few times. V gene TRBV5-4 combines with J gene TRBJ1-2; TRBD1 matches 7 bases. With 4 bases clipped from V and 4 bases from J, the junction kept 10 bases outside the gene matches. CDR1 is SGHNT and CDR2 is YYREEE in the germline V gene (reference sequence). This CDR3 contains 15 residues. The CDR3 is CASSVETGLGYGYTF. CDR3 DNA: TGTGCCAGCAGCGTAGAGACAGGGCTGGGCTATGGCTACACCTTC. Variable domain in full (rest from reference TRBV5-4 and TRBJ1-2): ETGVTQSPTHLIKTRGQQVTLRCSSQSGHNTVSWYQQALGQGPQFIFQYYREEENGRGNFPPRFSGLQFPNYSSELNVNALELDDSALYLCASSVETGLGYGYTFGSGTRLTVV.